This T cell receptor beta chain was sequenced for a study of blood T cells in healthy people across ages. With a J-beta primer mix and a sample-barcoded 5' primer, a second PCR ran 7 to 11 cycles. A single record per CDR3 protein comes from TCRdb applying MiXCR to the 5' RACE reads. Seen here are around 1.1 million distinct CDR3 sequences, roughly two fifths observed once, and the top ten hold under 15%. With 5 bases removed from V and 0 bases from J, the gap between germline ends came to 20 bases. Germline V gene data show CDR1 as SGHVS and CDR2 as FQNEAQ. The CDR3 has 19 residues. Sequencing was carried out using blood. The TCR was taken from a man aged 18 to 30 in good health. The chain combines TRBV7-8 with TRBJ2-6; D is possibly TRBD1 (5 bases). The CDR3 nucleotides read TGTGCCAGCAGCCGAAGAATACAGGAATGGGACTCTGGGGCCAACGTCCTGACTTTC. Amino acids: CASSRRIQEWDSGANVLTF.